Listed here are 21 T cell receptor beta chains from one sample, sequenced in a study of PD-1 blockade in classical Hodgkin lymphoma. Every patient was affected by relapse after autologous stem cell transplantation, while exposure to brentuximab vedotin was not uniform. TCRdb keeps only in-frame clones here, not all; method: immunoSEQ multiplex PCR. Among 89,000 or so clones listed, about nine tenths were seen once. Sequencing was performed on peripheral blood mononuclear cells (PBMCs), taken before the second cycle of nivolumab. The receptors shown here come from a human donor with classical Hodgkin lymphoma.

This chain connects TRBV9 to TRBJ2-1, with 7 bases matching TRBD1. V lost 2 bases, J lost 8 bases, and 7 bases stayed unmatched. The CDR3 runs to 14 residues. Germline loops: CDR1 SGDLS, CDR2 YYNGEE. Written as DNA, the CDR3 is TGTGCCAGCAGCGTCTTTCTAGGGGGCGATGAGCAGTTCTTC. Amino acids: CASSVFLGGDEQFF.

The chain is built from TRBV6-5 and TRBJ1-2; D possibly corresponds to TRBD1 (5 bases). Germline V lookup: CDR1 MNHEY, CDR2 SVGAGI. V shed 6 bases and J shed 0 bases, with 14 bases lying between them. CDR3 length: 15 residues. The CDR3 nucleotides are TGTGCCAGCAGATCGCAGGCAGGGACTAACTATGGCTACACCTTC. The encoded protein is CASRSQAGTNYGYTF.

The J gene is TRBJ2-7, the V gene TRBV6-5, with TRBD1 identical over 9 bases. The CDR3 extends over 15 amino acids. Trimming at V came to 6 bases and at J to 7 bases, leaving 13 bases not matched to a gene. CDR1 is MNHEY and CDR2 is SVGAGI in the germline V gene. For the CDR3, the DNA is TGTGCCAGCAGGGAACCGGGACAGGGTTTTCGTGAGCAGTACTTC. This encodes CASREPGQGFREQYF.

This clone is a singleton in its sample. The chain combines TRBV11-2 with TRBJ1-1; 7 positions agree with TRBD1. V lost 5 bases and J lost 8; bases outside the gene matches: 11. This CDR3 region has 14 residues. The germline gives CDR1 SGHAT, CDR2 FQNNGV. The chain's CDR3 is CASSRTGRIAEAFF. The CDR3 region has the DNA TGTGCCAGCAGCCGGACAGGCCGCATCGCAGAAGCTTTCTTT.

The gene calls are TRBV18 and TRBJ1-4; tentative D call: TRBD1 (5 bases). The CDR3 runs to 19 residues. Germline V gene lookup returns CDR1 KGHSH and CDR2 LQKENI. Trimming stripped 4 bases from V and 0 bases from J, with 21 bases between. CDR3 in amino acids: CASSRDAFGAVPTNEKLFF. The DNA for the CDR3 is TGTGCCAGCTCACGGGACGCCTTTGGGGCAGTTCCAACTAATGAAAAACTGTTTTTT.

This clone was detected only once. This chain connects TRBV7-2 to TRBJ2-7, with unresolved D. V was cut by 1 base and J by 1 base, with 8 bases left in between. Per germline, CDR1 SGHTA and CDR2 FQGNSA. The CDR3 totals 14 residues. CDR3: CASSLDGLSYEQYF. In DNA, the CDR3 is TGTGCCAGCAGCTTAGACGGTCTTTCCTACGAGCAGTACTTC.

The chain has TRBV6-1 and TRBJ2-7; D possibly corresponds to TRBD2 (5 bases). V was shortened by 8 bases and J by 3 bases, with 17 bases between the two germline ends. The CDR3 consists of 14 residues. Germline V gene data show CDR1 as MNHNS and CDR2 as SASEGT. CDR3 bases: TGTGCCAGCCGGCTGGTACTAGACCGCTACGAGCAGTACTTC. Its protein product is CASRLVLDRYEQYF.

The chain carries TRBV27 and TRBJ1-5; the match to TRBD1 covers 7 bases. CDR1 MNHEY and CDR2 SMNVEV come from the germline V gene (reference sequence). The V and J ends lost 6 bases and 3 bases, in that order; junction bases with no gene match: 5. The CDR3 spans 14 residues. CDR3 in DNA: TGTGCCAGCAGCCAGGGACAGACCAATCAGCCCCAGCATTTT. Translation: CASSQGQTNQPQHF.

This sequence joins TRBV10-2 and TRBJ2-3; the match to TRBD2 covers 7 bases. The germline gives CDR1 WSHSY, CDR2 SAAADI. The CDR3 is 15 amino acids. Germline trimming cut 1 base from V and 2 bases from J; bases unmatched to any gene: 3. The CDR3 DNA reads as TGCGCCAGCAGTGAGTTGGGGGGGACCACAGATACGCAGTATTTT. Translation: CASSELGGTTDTQYF.

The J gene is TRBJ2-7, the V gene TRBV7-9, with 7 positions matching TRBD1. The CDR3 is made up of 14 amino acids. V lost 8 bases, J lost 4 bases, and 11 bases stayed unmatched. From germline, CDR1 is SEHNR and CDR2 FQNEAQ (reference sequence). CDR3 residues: CASGPAGGWYEQYF. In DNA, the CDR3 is TGTGCCAGCGGCCCAGCAGGGGGTTGGTACGAGCAGTACTTC.

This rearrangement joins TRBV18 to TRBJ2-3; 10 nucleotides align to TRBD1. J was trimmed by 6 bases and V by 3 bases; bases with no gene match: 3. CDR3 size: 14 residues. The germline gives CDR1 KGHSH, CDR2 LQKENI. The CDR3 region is CASSPTGGADTQYF. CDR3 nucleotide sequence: TGTGCCAGCTCACCGACAGGGGGCGCGGATACGCAGTATTTT. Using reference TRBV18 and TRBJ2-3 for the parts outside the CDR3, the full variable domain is NAGVMQNPRHLVRRRGQEARLRCSPMKGHSHVYWYRQLPEEGLKFMVYLQKENIIDESGMPKERFSAEFPKEGPSILRIQQVVRGDSAAYFCASSPTGGADTQYFGPGTRLTVL.

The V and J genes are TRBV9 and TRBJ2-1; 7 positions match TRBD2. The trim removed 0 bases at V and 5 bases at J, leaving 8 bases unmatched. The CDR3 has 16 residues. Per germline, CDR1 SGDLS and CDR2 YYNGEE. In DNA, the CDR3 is TGTGCCAGCAGCGTAGGTATCGGGAGCGGGAACAATGAGCAGTTCTTC. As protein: CASSVGIGSGNNEQFF.

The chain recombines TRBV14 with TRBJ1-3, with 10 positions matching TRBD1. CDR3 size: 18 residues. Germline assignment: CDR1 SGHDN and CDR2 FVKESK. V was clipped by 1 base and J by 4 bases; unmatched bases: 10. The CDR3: CASSQGRVEGQGGNTIYF. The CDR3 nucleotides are TGTGCCAGCAGCCAAGGAAGGGTTGAGGGACAGGGGGGAAACACCATATATTTT.

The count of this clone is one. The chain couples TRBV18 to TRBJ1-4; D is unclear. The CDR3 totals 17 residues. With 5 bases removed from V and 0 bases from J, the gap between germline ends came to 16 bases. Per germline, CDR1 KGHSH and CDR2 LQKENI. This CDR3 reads CASSKNAGSATNEKLFF. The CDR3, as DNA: TGTGCCAGCTCAAAAAATGCCGGGTCAGCAACTAATGAAAAACTGTTTTTT.

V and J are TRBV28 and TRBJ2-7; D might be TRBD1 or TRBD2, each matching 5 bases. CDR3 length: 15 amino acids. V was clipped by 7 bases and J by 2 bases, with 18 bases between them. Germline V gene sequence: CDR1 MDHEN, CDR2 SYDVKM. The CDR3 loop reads CASTQRGTGTYEQYF. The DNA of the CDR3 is TGTGCCAGCACCCAGCGAGGGACGGGGACCTACGAGCAGTACTTC. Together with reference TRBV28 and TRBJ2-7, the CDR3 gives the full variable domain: DVKVTQSSRYLVKRTGEKVFLECVQDMDHENMFWYRQDPGLGLRLIYFSYDVKMKEKGDIPEGYSVSREKKERFSLILESASTNQTSMYLCASTQRGTGTYEQYFGPGTRLTVT.

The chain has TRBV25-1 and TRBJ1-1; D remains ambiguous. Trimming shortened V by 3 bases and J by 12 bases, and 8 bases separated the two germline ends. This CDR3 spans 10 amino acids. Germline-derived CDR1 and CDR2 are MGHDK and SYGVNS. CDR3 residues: CASSERKTFF. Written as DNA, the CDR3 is TGTGCCAGCAGTGAGAGGAAAACTTTCTTT.

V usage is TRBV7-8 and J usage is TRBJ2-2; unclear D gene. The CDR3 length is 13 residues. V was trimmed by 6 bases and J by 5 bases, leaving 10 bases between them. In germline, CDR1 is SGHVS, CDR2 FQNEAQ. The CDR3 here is CASSDFQTGELFF. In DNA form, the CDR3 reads TGTGCCAGCAGTGACTTCCAAACCGGGGAGCTGTTTTTT.

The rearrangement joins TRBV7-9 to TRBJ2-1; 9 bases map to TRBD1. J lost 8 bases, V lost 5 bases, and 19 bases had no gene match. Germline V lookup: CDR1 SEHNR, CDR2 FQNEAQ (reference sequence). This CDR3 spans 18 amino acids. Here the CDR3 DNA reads TGTGCCAGCAGCGTACTTACCGGGACAGGGTTTCAGGGCGATGAGCAGTTCTTC. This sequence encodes CASSVLTGTGFQGDEQFF. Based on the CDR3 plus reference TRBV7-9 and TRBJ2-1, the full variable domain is DTGVSQNPRHKITKRGQNVTFRCDPISEHNRLYWYRQTLGQGPEFLTYFQNEAQLEKSRLLSDRFSAERPKGSFSTLEIQRTEQGDSAMYLCASSVLTGTGFQGDEQFFGPGTRLTVL.

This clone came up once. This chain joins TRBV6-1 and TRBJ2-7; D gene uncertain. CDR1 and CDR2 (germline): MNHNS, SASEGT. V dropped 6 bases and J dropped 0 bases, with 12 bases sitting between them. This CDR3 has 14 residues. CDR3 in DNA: TGTGCCAGCAGCAGACTCGCCAGCTCCTACGAGCAGTACTTC. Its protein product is CASSRLASSYEQYF.

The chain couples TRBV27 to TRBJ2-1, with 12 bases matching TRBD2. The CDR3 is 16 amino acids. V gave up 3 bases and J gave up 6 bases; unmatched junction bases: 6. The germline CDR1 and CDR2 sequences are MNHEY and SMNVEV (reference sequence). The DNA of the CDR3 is TGTGCCAGCAGTTTGCTACTAGCGGGAGGCGTCAATGAGCAGTTCTTC. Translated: CASSLLLAGGVNEQFF.

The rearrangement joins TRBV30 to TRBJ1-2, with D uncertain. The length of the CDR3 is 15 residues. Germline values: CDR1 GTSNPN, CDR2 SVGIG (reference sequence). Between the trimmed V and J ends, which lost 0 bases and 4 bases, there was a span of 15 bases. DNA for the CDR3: TGTGCCTGGAGTGTATCCCAGAGTGGGAGCTATGGCTACACCTTC. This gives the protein CAWSVSQSGSYGYTF.